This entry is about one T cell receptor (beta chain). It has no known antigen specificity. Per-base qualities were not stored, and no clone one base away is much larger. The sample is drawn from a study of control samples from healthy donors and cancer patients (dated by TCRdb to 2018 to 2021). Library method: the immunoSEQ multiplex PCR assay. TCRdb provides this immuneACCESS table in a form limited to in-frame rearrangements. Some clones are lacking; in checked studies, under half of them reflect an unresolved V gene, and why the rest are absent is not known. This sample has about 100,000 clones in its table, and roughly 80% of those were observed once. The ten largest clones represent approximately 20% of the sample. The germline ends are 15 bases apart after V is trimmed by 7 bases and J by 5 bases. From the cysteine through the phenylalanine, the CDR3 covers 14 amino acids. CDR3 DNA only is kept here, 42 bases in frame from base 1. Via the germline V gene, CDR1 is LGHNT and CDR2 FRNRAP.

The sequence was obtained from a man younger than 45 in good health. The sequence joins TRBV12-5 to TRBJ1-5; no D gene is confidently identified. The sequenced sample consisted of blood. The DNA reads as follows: TGTGCTAGTGCCCCTTCGGGCTGGGATCAGCCCCAGCATTTT. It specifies CASAPSGWDQPQHF.